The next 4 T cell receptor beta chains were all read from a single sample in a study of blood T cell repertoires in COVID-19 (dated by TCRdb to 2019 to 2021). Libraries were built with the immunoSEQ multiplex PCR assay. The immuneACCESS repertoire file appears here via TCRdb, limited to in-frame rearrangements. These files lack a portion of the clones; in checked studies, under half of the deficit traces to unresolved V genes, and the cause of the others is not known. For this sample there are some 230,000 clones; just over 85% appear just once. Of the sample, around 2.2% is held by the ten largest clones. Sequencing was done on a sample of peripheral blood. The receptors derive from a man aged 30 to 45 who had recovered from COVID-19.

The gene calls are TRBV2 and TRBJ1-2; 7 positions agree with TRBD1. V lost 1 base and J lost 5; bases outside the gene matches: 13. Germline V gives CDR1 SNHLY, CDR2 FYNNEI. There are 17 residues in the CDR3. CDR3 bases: TGTGCCAGCAGTGAAGTGGCGGGACAGACCGTGGGTTATGGCTACACCTTC. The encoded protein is CASSEVAGQTVGYGYTF.

Here the CDR3 DNA reads TGTGCCAGCAGCCAAGAGGGGGGTCAGCCCCAGCATTTT. It translates to CASSQEGGQPQHF. The chain combines TRBV14 with TRBJ1-5, with a weak D call TRBD1 (5 bases). This CDR3 spans 13 amino acids. Trimming pared 0 bases from V and 6 bases from J, leaving 6 bases between. Per germline, CDR1 SGHDN and CDR2 FVKESK. Supplemented by reference TRBV14 and TRBJ1-5, the full variable domain reads EAGVTQFPSHSVIEKGQTVTLRCDPISGHDNLYWYRRVMGKEIKFLLHFVKESKQDESGMPNNRFLAERTGGTYSTLKVQPAELEDSGVYFCASSQEGGQPQHFGDGTRLSIL.

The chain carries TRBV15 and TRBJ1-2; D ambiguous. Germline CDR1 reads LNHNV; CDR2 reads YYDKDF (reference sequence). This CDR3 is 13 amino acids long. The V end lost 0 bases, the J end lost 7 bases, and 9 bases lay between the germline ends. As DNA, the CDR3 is TGTGCCACCAGCAGAGATAAACGGAGTGGCTACACCTTC. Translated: CATSRDKRSGYTF.

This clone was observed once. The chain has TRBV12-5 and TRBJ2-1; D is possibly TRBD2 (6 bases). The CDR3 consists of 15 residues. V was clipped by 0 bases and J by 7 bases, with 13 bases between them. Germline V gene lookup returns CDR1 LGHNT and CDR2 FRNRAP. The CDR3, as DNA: TGTGCTAGTGGTTTGGTGGGCCTAGGAGGGAATGAGCAGTTCTTC. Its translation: CASGLVGLGGNEQFF.